The next 7 T cell receptor beta chains were all read from a single sample in a study of cytomegalovirus exposure and HLA in healthy donors. PCR amplification relied on 60 Vbeta primers (plus 13 Jbeta primers). Some clones are missing from TCRdb's copy, which holds only in-frame ones; the method was immunoSEQ multiplex PCR. Among tens of thousands of clones listed, approximately 80% were seen once. Source material: PBMCs. All receptors derive from a man younger than 40 in good health and CMV-seronegative.

This clone was picked up a small number of times. CDR3 in DNA: TGCGCCAGCAGCCCAAGACAGGGGAACACTGAAGCTTTCTTT. Translated: CASSPRQGNTEAFF. The J gene is TRBJ1-1, the V gene TRBV5-1; 7 bases are a match to TRBD1. V trimming: 4 bases; J trimming: 1 base; junction bases outside the gene matches: 4. The germline V gene encodes CDR1 SGHRS and CDR2 YFSETQ. CDR3 size: 14 residues.

This clone was found once. This chain links TRBV7-2 with TRBJ2-7, with D tentatively TRBD2 (6 bases). This CDR3 comprises 15 residues. Germline CDR1 SGHTA, CDR2 FQGNSA. The germline V and J ends were trimmed by 6 bases and 1 base, with 16 bases remaining between them. CDR3 protein: CASSPQAGSSYEQYF. The CDR3 DNA is TGTGCCAGCAGTCCCCAAGCGGGCAGTTCCTACGAGCAGTACTTC.

The rearrangement links TRBV2 to TRBJ2-7; 7 nucleotides agree with TRBD2. CDR1 is SNHLY and CDR2 is FYNNEI in the germline V gene. The CDR3 spans 15 residues. J was trimmed by 0 bases and V by 4 bases; bases with no gene match: 6. The CDR3 here is CASSVLASFSYEQYF. The CDR3, as DNA: TGTGCCAGCAGTGTACTAGCGTCCTTCTCCTACGAGCAGTACTTC.

Here the CDR3 DNA reads TGTGCCAGCAGCTCTTTGCGGGGGGGCCTGAACGAGCAGTACTTC. Its translation: CASSSLRGGLNEQYF. The chain combines TRBV7-9 with TRBJ2-7; 9 positions match TRBD2. V gave up 4 bases and J gave up 5 bases; unmatched junction bases: 9. The germline CDR1 and CDR2 sequences are SEHNR and FQNEAQ (reference sequence). The length of the CDR3 is 15 residues.

V gene TRBV6-6 combines with J gene TRBJ1-2; D gene ambiguous. The V end was cut by 2 bases, the J end by 8 bases, with 15 bases between. Germline V CDR1 and CDR2: MNHNY, SVGAGI (reference sequence). The CDR3 has 14 amino acids. The CDR3, as DNA: TGTGCCAGCAGTTACGACGGTAATTCTAGGGGCTACACCTTC. This sequence encodes CASSYDGNSRGYTF.

J is TRBJ2-1 and V is TRBV6-5; 9 bases agree with TRBD2. CDR3 length equals 14 residues. V lost 6 bases to trimming and J lost 6 bases; unmatched junction nucleotides: 6. Per germline, CDR1 MNHEY and CDR2 SVGAGI. Written as DNA, the CDR3 is TGTGCCAGCAGACCCGGGACTAGCACCAATGAGCAGTTCTTC. Protein sequence: CASRPGTSTNEQFF.

This chain connects TRBV5-5 to TRBJ1-1; no clear D gene. Germline-derived CDR1 and CDR2 are SGHKS and YYEKEE (reference sequence). V lost 0 bases, J lost 0 bases, and 6 bases lay in between. CDR3 length: 14 amino acids. CDR3 bases: TGTGCCAGCAGCTTGGTTCAGTTGAACACTGAAGCTTTCTTT. Translation: CASSLVQLNTEAFF.